Listed here are 32 T cell receptor beta chains from one sample, sequenced in a study of blood T cell repertoires in COVID-19. Only in-frame clones appear in the TCRdb table, and some are missing; sequencing was by immunoSEQ multiplex PCR. The sample consists of approximately 80,000 clones, 65% to 85% of them appearing once. The specimen was peripheral blood. The receptors come from a man between 65 and 85 years old with active or convalescent COVID-19.

In this sample, this clone turned up a few times. V usage is TRBV30 and J usage is TRBJ2-5; 7 nucleotides agree with TRBD1. CDR3 length equals 18 residues. The germline gives CDR1 GTSNPN, CDR2 SVGIG (reference sequence). J gave up 3 bases and V 2 bases, and 18 bases lay outside the gene matches. CDR3 DNA: TGTGCCTGGAGTAGGGGGCCCGACACGATTGGCCCTAAAGAGACCCAGTACTTC. It yields the protein CAWSRGPDTIGPKETQYF.

V and J are TRBV13 and TRBJ2-1; a weak D match, TRBD2 (6 bases). V lost 4 bases and J lost 0, with 13 bases in between. The CDR3 runs 16 residues. Germline V gene sequence: CDR1 PRHDT, CDR2 FYEKMQ (reference sequence). CDR3 sequence: CASSSYTGGSYNEQFF. The CDR3, as DNA: TGTGCCAGCAGCTCCTATACCGGGGGCTCCTACAATGAGCAGTTCTTC. Using reference TRBV13 and TRBJ2-1 for the parts outside the CDR3, the full variable domain is AAGVIQSPRHLIKEKRETATLKCYPIPRHDTVYWYQQGPGQDPQFLISFYEKMQSDKGSIPDRFSAQQFSDYHSELNMSSLELGDSALYFCASSSYTGGSYNEQFFGPGTRLTVL.

The chain joins TRBV27 to TRBJ1-2; 10 nucleotides line up with TRBD1. J lost 8 bases, V lost 2 bases, and 5 bases had no gene match. CDR1 is MNHEY, CDR2 SMNVEV, per germline (reference sequence). This CDR3 comprises 14 residues. CDR3 region: CASSLHGTGEGYTF. CDR3 DNA sequence: TGTGCCAGCAGTTTACATGGGACAGGGGAGGGCTACACCTTC.

The table lists this clone with a count of one. V is TRBV5-1 and J is TRBJ1-6, with D tentatively TRBD1 (5 bases). V lost 3 bases and J lost 8, with 12 bases in between. Germline V gene data show CDR1 as SGHRS and CDR2 as YFSETQ. This CDR3 region has 14 residues. CDR3 sequence: CASSSALTDSPLHF. CDR3 nucleotide sequence: TGCGCCAGCAGCTCAGCTCTGACAGATTCACCCCTCCACTTT.

This clone was seen at least ten times. The chain couples TRBV1 to TRBJ2-1; TRBD2, the table's D call, was not compared with the DNA. TRBV1 is assigned pseudogene status. This CDR3 is built from 16 residues. In DNA, the CDR3 is TGCACCAGCAGCCAGGCGGGCCGGAATAGTTACAATGAGCAGTTCTTC. Translating it yields CTSSQAGRNSYNEQFF.

The chain carries TRBV28 and TRBJ2-3; 8 bases match TRBD2. Unmatched junction bases numbered 12, after V lost 7 bases and J lost 6 bases. The CDR3 runs to 15 residues. CDR1 is MDHEN and CDR2 is SYDVKM in the germline V gene. Written as DNA, the CDR3 is TGTGCCAGCACCGGGTCGGCTAGCGGGCAGGATACGCAGTATTTT. This codes for CASTGSASGQDTQYF.

The J gene is TRBJ1-4, the V gene TRBV19; D remains ambiguous. Germline assignment: CDR1 LNHDA and CDR2 SQIVND (reference sequence). V was shortened by 3 bases and J by 8 bases, with 10 bases between the two germline ends. The CDR3 consists of 13 residues. In nucleotides, the CDR3 is TGTGCCAGTAGTATTGACAAAAACGAAAAACTGTTTTTT. Protein product: CASSIDKNEKLFF.

This clone has at least ten counts. The V gene is TRBV9, the J gene TRBJ1-3; TRBD1 matches at 8 bases. The CDR3 length is 15 residues. Germline values: CDR1 SGDLS, CDR2 YYNGEE. Trimming took 4 bases from V and 0 from J; bases not matched to a gene: 3. CDR3 sequence reads: CASSQTGGSGNTIYF. The CDR3 DNA reads TGTGCCAGCAGCCAAACAGGGGGCTCTGGAAACACCATATATTTT.

V and J are TRBV2 and TRBJ2-3, with 8 bases that match TRBD2. Per the germline V gene, CDR1 is SNHLY and CDR2 is FYNNEI. The CDR3 is made up of 17 amino acids. V was pared by 6 bases and J by 1 base, with 12 bases of the junction left unmatched. CDR3 bases: TGTGCCAGCAGACCGGGGGTGGGAGCGGGGGGCACAGATACGCAGTATTTT. Its translation is CASRPGVGAGGTDTQYF.

The genes are TRBV5-5 and TRBJ2-3, with 7 bases that match TRBD2. V shed 4 bases, J shed 3 bases, and the junction held 8 bases outside the gene matches. The V gene's germline CDR1 is SGHKS and CDR2 YYEKEE (reference sequence). The CDR3 is 15 residues long. CDR3 nucleotides: TGTGCCAGCAGCCCTTATCCGGGGGGTACAGATACGCAGTATTTT. This sequence encodes CASSPYPGGTDTQYF.

This sequence joins TRBV28 and TRBJ2-7; TRBD1 is a possible D gene (5 bases). Germline V lookup: CDR1 MDHEN, CDR2 SYDVKM. This CDR3 contains 11 residues. Trimming pared 6 bases from V and 4 bases from J, leaving 7 bases between. The CDR3 nucleotides read TGTGCCAGCAGGGCAGGGTACGAGCAGTACTTC. It yields the protein CASRAGYEQYF.

This chain links TRBV27 with TRBJ1-6; D is unclear. Germline V gene data show CDR1 as MNHEY and CDR2 as SMNVEV (reference sequence). The CDR3 totals 14 residues. V was shortened by 6 bases and J by 11 bases, with 17 bases between the two germline ends. This chain's CDR3 is CASSRETKKTPLHF. CDR3 sequence (DNA): TGTGCCAGCAGCCGAGAGACAAAAAAGACACCCCTCCACTTT.

Written as DNA, the CDR3 is TGTGCCAGCAACTCACTCCGGGACAGGACCTACGAGCAGTACTTC. This gives the protein CASNSLRDRTYEQYF. This chain links TRBV6-5 with TRBJ2-7; 8 bases match TRBD1. The CDR3 length is 15 residues. The germline gives CDR1 MNHEY, CDR2 SVGAGI. V gave up 7 bases and J gave up 2 bases; unmatched junction bases: 10.

This clone was picked up a small number of times. V is TRBV28 and J is TRBJ2-7; D might be TRBD1 (6 bases). From germline, CDR1 is MDHEN and CDR2 SYDVKM. V lost 11 bases and J 4 bases, leaving 21 bases between the germline ends. The CDR3 has 14 residues. The CDR3 is CAVQGEGDIYEQYF. Written as DNA, the CDR3 is TGTGCCGTGCAGGGAGAGGGGGATATATACGAGCAGTACTTC.

The chain employs TRBV9 and TRBJ1-1; D gene ambiguous. The germline V gene has CDR1 SGDLS and CDR2 YYNGEE. The CDR3 contains 14 residues. V was cut by 4 bases and J by 1 base, with 11 bases left in between. The CDR3 region has the DNA TGTGCCAGCAGCCTGAGGGCCCGGAACACTGAAGCTTTCTTT. Encoded protein: CASSLRARNTEAFF.

The chain uses TRBV6-5 and TRBJ1-5, with D perhaps matching TRBD1 (5 bases). V dropped 10 bases and J dropped 3 bases, with 10 bases sitting between them. The V gene's germline CDR1 is MNHEY and CDR2 SVGAGI. The CDR3 has 12 residues. The CDR3, as DNA: TGTGCCACGGACATTAACAATCAGCCCCAGCATTTT. Encoded protein: CATDINNQPQHF.

This clone was observed a single time. This chain joins TRBV7-3 and TRBJ2-2, with D maybe TRBD2 (5 bases). The CDR3 totals 16 residues. V lost 2 bases and J lost 2, with 12 bases in between. In germline, CDR1 is SGHTA, CDR2 FQGTGA. The CDR3 bases are TGTGCCAGCAGCTTAGGCGGGCAAAGCAACACCGGGGAGCTGTTTTTT. Translation: CASSLGGQSNTGELFF.

This chain links TRBV27 with TRBJ2-1; D may be TRBD1 (6 bases). The CDR3 spans 13 residues. Per the germline V gene, CDR1 is MNHEY and CDR2 is SMNVEV (reference sequence). Trimming left V 8 bases short and J 8 bases short, with 16 bases between. The CDR3 nucleotides read TGTGCCAGCGGGGGCTCCCGTGCTTATGAGCAGTTCTTC. Its translation is CASGGSRAYEQFF.

The CDR3 is CASSIRGVDGTEAFF. CDR3 bases: TGTGCCAGTAGTATACGGGGAGTTGACGGCACTGAAGCTTTCTTT. The genes are TRBV19 and TRBJ1-1, with unresolved D. Trimming cost V 2 bases and J 4 bases, with 14 bases left between them. This CDR3 comprises 15 residues. The germline gives CDR1 LNHDA, CDR2 SQIVND (reference sequence).

The gene calls are TRBV6-5 and TRBJ1-5; possibly TRBD1 for D (5 bases). The CDR3 consists of 13 residues. Trimming pared 7 bases from V and 2 bases from J, leaving 9 bases between. Germline V lookup: CDR1 MNHEY, CDR2 SVGAGI. The CDR3 here is CASTPGGNQPQHF. The CDR3 nucleotides are TGTGCCAGCACCCCGGGGGGCAATCAGCCCCAGCATTTT.

The chain is built from TRBV5-4 and TRBJ1-2, with 9 bases lining up with TRBD1. The CDR3 sequence is 13 residues long. Trimming at V came to 4 bases and at J to 9 bases, leaving 7 bases not matched to a gene. Germline values: CDR1 SGHNT, CDR2 YYREEE (reference sequence). CDR3 loop: CASSQGQGRSYTF. The DNA for the CDR3 is TGTGCCAGCAGCCAGGGACAGGGAAGAAGCTACACCTTC.

The chain employs TRBV4-2 and TRBJ2-5; TRBD1 matches at 10 bases. In germline, CDR1 is LGHNA, CDR2 YNFKEQ. This CDR3 has 14 amino acids. J was trimmed by 5 bases and V by 3 bases; bases with no gene match: 3. The CDR3, as DNA: TGTGCCAGCAGCCACCGACAGGGGGCGGAGACCCAGTACTTC. Translating it yields CASSHRQGAETQYF.

The genes are TRBV5-6 and TRBJ2-1, with unresolved D. V lost 4 bases, J lost 7 bases, and 18 bases lay in between. The CDR3 runs 15 residues. The germline CDR1 and CDR2 sequences are SGHDT and YYEEEE. As DNA, the CDR3 is TGTGCCAGCAGCCCTCGAGGATACGACCATAATGAGCAGTTCTTC. Protein product: CASSPRGYDHNEQFF. The full variable domain, rest sourced from reference TRBV5-6 and TRBJ2-1, is DAGVTQSPTHLIKTRGQQVTLRCSPKSGHDTVSWYQQALGQGPQFIFQYYEEEERQRGNFPDRFSGHQFPNYSSELNVNALLLGDSALYLCASSPRGYDHNEQFFGPGTRLTVL.

V usage is TRBV5-1 and J usage is TRBJ1-1, with D uncertain. This CDR3 has 13 amino acids. The V gene's germline CDR1 is SGHRS and CDR2 YFSETQ. The V gene lost 9 bases and the J gene lost 1 base, with 13 bases spanning the gap. The CDR3 coding sequence is TGCGCCACCGCCCCGGGATCGAACACTGAAGCTTTCTTT. Translating it yields CATAPGSNTEAFF.

Here the CDR3 DNA reads TGCAGTGCTAGTAGAGTGGGGACTGGCTCCTACGAGCAGTACTTC. Encoded protein: CSASRVGTGSYEQYF. The chain employs TRBV20-1 and TRBJ2-7; D is perhaps TRBD2 (6 bases). The CDR3 is made up of 15 amino acids. Germline V lookup: CDR1 DFQATT, CDR2 SNEGSKA (reference sequence). V was pared by 3 bases and J by 0 bases, with 15 bases between.

The chain couples TRBV29-1 to TRBJ1-1; unclear D gene. The CDR3 extends over 12 amino acids. CDR1 is SQVTM, CDR2 ANQGSEA, per germline. V gave up 3 bases and J gave up 4 bases, with 9 bases separating them. The CDR3 region is CSVDSSGTEAFF. DNA of the CDR3: TGCAGCGTTGACTCGTCCGGCACTGAAGCTTTCTTT. The whole variable domain, filled in from reference TRBV29-1 and TRBJ1-1, reads SAVISQKPSRDICQRGTSLTIQCQVDSQVTMMFWYRQQPGQSLTLIATANQGSEATYESGFVIDKFPISRPNLTFSTLTVSNMSPEDSSIYLCSVDSSGTEAFFGQGTRLTVV.

The chain uses TRBV6-5 and TRBJ1-1; no clear D gene. The length of the CDR3 is 14 residues. The germline V gene has CDR1 MNHEY and CDR2 SVGAGI. V was clipped by 6 bases and J by 1 base, with 12 bases between them. The DNA for the CDR3 is TGTGCCAGCAGGGGCCCAGGTGGGAACACTGAAGCTTTCTTT. Translated: CASRGPGGNTEAFF.

This chain uses TRBV12-3 or TRBV12-4 with TRBJ1-4, with 7 bases fitting TRBD1. V was clipped by 6 bases and J by 6 bases; unmatched bases: 1. The CDR3 is 12 residues long. DNA for the CDR3: TGTGCCAGCAGCGGGACAGATGAAAAACTGTTTTTT. Protein sequence: CASSGTDEKLFF.

The chain combines TRBV6-2 or TRBV6-3 with TRBJ2-7; 7 bases map to TRBD1. Germline V gene lookup returns CDR1 MNHEY and CDR2 SVGEGT. The CDR3 sequence is 13 residues long. Trimming cost V 5 bases and J 2 bases; bases outside gene matches: 3. This CDR3 is CASSDGTAYEQYF. CDR3 bases: TGTGCCAGCAGTGACGGGACAGCCTACGAGCAGTACTTC.

The chain combines TRBV29-1 with TRBJ2-5, with D possibly matching TRBD2 (5 bases). The ends were cut back, 7 bases at V and 5 bases at J, with 17 bases in the middle. The germline V gene encodes CDR1 SQVTM and CDR2 ANQGSEA. The CDR3 covers 13 residues. CDR3 sequence: CSGTVVSGETQYF. CDR3 DNA: TGCAGCGGCACGGTCGTCTCGGGGGAGACCCAGTACTTC. Combining the CDR3 with reference TRBV29-1 and TRBJ2-5 gives the whole variable domain SAVISQKPSRDICQRGTSLTIQCQVDSQVTMMFWYRQQPGQSLTLIATANQGSEATYESGFVIDKFPISRPNLTFSTLTVSNMSPEDSSIYLCSGTVVSGETQYFGPGTRLLVL.

This clone was detected only once. The sample carries other DNA sequences with the same CDR3. DNA of the CDR3: TGTGCCATCAGTGAGGAGCGGGGGGGAGGGGGGGCCAACGTCCTGACTTTC. This translates into CAISEERGGGGANVLTF. The gene calls are TRBV10-3 and TRBJ2-6; TRBD2 matches at 10 bases. This CDR3 spans 17 amino acids. The germline V gene encodes CDR1 ENHRY and CDR2 SYGVKD. J lost 4 bases, V lost 2 bases, and 5 bases had no gene match.

The rearrangement joins TRBV21-1 to TRBJ2-2; the table's D call TRBD1 went unverified against the DNA. TRBV21-1 is a recognized pseudogene. The CDR3 runs to 16 residues. The CDR3 protein is CATQLVQGCDTGELFF. DNA of the CDR3: TGTGCCACCCAATTGGTACAGGGGTGTGACACCGGGGAGCTGTTTTTT.